The 10 T cell receptor beta chains reported below all come from one sample, sequenced in a study of blood T cell repertoires in COVID-19. The assay was immunoSEQ multiplex PCR, and TCRdb's table has in-frame clones only and misses some. The repertoire holds more than 200,000 clones, with 70% to 90% as singletons. Material: peripheral blood. The receptors originated from a woman in her fifties or sixties with COVID-19, enrolled during active disease.

The rearrangement links TRBV7-2 to TRBJ1-5, with D perhaps TRBD1 (5 bases). There are 13 residues in the CDR3. Trimming shortened V by 8 bases and J by 5 bases, and 13 bases separated the two germline ends. Germline V lookup: CDR1 SGHTA, CDR2 FQGNSA. Here the CDR3 DNA reads TGTGCCAGCGGGCAGGGCCCCGATCAGCCCCAGCATTTT. Protein product: CASGQGPDQPQHF.

The chain links TRBV9 to TRBJ2-3; D is possibly TRBD2 (7 bases). Trimming removed 1 base at V and 2 bases at J, with 11 bases between. This CDR3 contains 15 residues. Per the germline V gene, CDR1 is SGDLS and CDR2 is YYNGEE. The CDR3 loop is CASSVRGGYTDTQYF. The CDR3 coding sequence is TGTGCCAGCAGCGTAAGGGGGGGATACACAGATACGCAGTATTTT.

V usage is TRBV12-3 or TRBV12-4 and J usage is TRBJ2-7; no definite D call. V shed 6 bases and J shed 4 bases, with 13 bases lying between them. The length of the CDR3 is 13 residues. The CDR3 sequence is CASSRGTGYEQYF. The CDR3 DNA reads as TGTGCCAGCAGCCGAGGCACCGGATACGAGCAGTACTTC.

This chain connects TRBV30 to TRBJ1-5, with D unclear. The CDR3 is 15 amino acids. Trimming removed 0 bases at V and 2 bases at J, with 11 bases between. Germline V gene sequence: CDR1 GTSNPN, CDR2 SVGIG (reference sequence). The chain's CDR3 is CAWSVPGHGNQPQHF. The DNA for the CDR3 is TGTGCCTGGAGTGTACCAGGCCATGGCAATCAGCCCCAGCATTTT. The whole variable domain, remainder taken from reference TRBV30 and TRBJ1-5, is SQTIHQWPATLVQPVGSPLSLECTVEGTSNPNLYWYRQAAGRGLQLLFYSVGIGQISSEVPQNLSASRPQDRQFILSSKKLLLSDSGFYLCAWSVPGHGNQPQHFGDGTRLSIL.

The chain carries TRBV2 and TRBJ1-6; the match to TRBD1 covers 8 bases. This CDR3 has 15 amino acids. Germline-derived CDR1 and CDR2 are SNHLY and FYNNEI. The V gene end was trimmed by 2 bases and the J gene end by 6 bases; junction bases not matched to a gene: 3. The CDR3 sequence is CASSERTGSNSPLHF. DNA of the CDR3: TGTGCCAGCAGTGAACGGACAGGGTCTAATTCACCCCTCCACTTT.

The rearrangement links TRBV10-3 to TRBJ2-5, with 9 bases fitting TRBD2. Trimming cost V 4 bases and J 4 bases; bases outside gene matches: 1. Germline CDR1 is ENHRY and CDR2 is SYGVKD. The CDR3 length is 13 residues. CDR3 residues: CAISGGLAETQYF. For the CDR3, the DNA is TGTGCCATCAGTGGGGGACTAGCAGAGACCCAGTACTTC.

The chain carries TRBV9 and TRBJ2-3, with a possible D match to TRBD2 (6 bases). Trimming removed 4 bases from V and 3 bases from J, with 12 bases in between. This CDR3 contains 14 residues. Germline V gene sequence: CDR1 SGDLS, CDR2 YYNGEE. Here the CDR3 DNA reads TGTGCCAGCAGCCCCTTTGGGGGGACAGATACGCAGTATTTT. It codes for CASSPFGGTDTQYF.

The genes are TRBV3-1 (or the pseudogene TRBV3-2) and TRBJ1-4; 7 nucleotides match TRBD1. The length of the CDR3 is 14 residues. V was pared by 4 bases and J by 4 bases, with 3 bases of the junction left unmatched. Germline V gene data show CDR1 as LGHDT and CDR2 as YNNKEL (reference sequence). The CDR3 nucleotides read TGTGCCAGCAGCCCGACAGGGTATAATGAAAAACTGTTTTTT. Amino acids: CASSPTGYNEKLFF.

The genes are TRBV24-1 and TRBJ2-5; 9 bases map to TRBD1. The CDR3 loop spans 15 amino acids. Germline loops: CDR1 KGHDR, CDR2 SFDVKD. The J segment lost 5 bases and the V segment lost 6 bases, leaving 9 bases of the junction unmatched. The CDR3 sequence: CATSTGTGFLETQYF. The CDR3 DNA reads TGTGCCACCAGTACCGGGACAGGGTTTTTGGAGACCCAGTACTTC.

The chain employs TRBV6-2 or TRBV6-3 and TRBJ1-5, with a possible D match to TRBD1 (6 bases). The V end lost 0 bases, the J end lost 6 bases, and 12 bases lay between the germline ends. This CDR3 spans 15 amino acids. Germline V gene lookup returns CDR1 MNHEY and CDR2 SVGEGT. CDR3 nucleotides: TGTGCCAGCAGTTACTCCTCAGGGGCAGGTCAGCCCCAGCATTTT. It specifies CASSYSSGAGQPQHF.